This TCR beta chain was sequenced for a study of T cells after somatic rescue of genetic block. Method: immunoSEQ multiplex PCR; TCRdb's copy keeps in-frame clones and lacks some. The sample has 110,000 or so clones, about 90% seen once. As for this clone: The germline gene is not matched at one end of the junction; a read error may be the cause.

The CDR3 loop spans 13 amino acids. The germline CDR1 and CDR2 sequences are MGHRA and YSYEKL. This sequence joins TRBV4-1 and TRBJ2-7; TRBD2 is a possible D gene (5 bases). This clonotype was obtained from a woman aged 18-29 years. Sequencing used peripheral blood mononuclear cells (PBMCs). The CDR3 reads CASRQESGYEQYF. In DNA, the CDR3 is TGCGCCAGCAGGCAAGAATCGGGGTACGAGCAGTACTTC.